What follows is one T cell receptor (beta chain) and its context. The antigen is undetermined. Donor samples were obtained from healthy Caucasian individuals from Russia, aged about 6 to 95. The draw of peripheral blood yielded roughly 9.1 milliliters from each donor. This sample was included in a study of blood T cells in healthy people across ages. General study results and limits: Compared with aged donors, long-lived donors showed fewer expanded clones, suggesting selection.

Germline V gene data show CDR1 as SNHLY and CDR2 as FYNNEI. The CDR3 has 15 residues. Trimming took 9 bases from V and 3 from J, leaving 21 bases between them. A second PCR of 7 to 11 cycles used a sample-barcoded 5' primer and a J-beta primer mix. MiXCR, applied by TCRdb to the 5' RACE reads, yields one record per CDR3 protein. The table lists about 1.6 million distinct CDR3 sequences, about 31% of them singletons. The TCR originated in a woman aged 25 to 39 in good health. Source material: blood. This chain connects TRBV2 to TRBJ2-7; perhaps TRBD1 as D (6 bases). The CDR3 bases are TGTGCCAGTTCCCTCCTCCCTACAGGGAACTACGAGCAGTACTTC. This gives the protein CASSLLPTGNYEQYF. Drawing the rest from reference TRBV2 and TRBJ2-7, the complete variable domain is EPEVTQTPSHQVTQMGQEVILRCVPISNHLYFYWYRQILGQKVEFLVSFYNNEISEKSEIFDDQFSVERPDGSNFTLKIRSTKLEDSAMYFCASSLLPTGNYEQYFGPGTRLTVT.